Described below is a single T cell receptor beta chain sequence and its context. The data were obtained in a study of cytomegalovirus exposure and HLA in healthy donors. Primers for the PCR totalled 60 Vbeta and 13 Jbeta. Data came from immunoSEQ multiplex PCR; TCRdb stores just in-frame clones and leaves some out. The table lists about 210,000 clones, around 79% of them singletons, with approximately 0.39% in the top ten. Between the trimmed V and J ends, which lost 5 bases and 3 bases, there was a span of 11 bases. Germline CDR1 MNHEY, CDR2 SVGAGI. This CDR3 is built from 14 residues. The TCR originated in a male donor in good health and CMV-seropositive. Sequencing was done on a sample of PBMCs. The rearrangement uses TRBV6-5 and TRBJ1-5; no firm D call. CDR3 DNA: TGTGCCAGCAGTGCTCTCTCCTACAATCAGCCCCAGCATTTT. This gives the protein CASSALSYNQPQHF.